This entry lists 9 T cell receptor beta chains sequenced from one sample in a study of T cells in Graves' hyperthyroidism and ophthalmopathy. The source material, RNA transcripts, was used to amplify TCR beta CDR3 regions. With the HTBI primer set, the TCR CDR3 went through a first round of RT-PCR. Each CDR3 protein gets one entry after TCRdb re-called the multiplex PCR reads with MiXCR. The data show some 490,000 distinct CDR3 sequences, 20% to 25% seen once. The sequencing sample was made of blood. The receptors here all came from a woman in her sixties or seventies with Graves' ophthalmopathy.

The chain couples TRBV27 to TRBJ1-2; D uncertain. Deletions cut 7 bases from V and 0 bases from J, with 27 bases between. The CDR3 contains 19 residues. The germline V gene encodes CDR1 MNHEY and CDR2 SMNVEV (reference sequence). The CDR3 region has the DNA TGTGCCAGCACCCTGGTACGGGGAACGGATAACAGAGCTAACTATGGCTACACCTTC. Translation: CASTLVRGTDNRANYGYTF.

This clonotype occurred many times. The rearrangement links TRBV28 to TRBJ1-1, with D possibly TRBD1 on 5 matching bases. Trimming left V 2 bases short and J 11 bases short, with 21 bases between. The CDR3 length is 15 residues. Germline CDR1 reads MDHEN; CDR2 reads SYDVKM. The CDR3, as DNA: TGTGCCAGCAGTTTACGTGGGGTAAGGGGAGTGGGGGCTTTCTTT. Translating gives CASSLRGVRGVGAFF.

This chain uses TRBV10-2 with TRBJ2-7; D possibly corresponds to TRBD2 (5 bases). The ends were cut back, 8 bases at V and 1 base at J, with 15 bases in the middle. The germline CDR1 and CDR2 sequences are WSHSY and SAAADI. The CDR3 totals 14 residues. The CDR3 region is CASRRGLVSYEQYF. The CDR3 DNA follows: TGCGCCAGCCGTCGAGGACTGGTTTCCTACGAGCAGTACTTC.

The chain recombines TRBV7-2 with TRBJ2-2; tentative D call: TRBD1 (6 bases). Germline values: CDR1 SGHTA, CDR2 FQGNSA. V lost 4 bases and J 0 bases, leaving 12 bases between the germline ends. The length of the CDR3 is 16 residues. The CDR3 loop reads CASSWTGTPNTGELFF. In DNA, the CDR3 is TGTGCCAGCAGCTGGACCGGGACACCGAACACCGGGGAGCTGTTTTTT.

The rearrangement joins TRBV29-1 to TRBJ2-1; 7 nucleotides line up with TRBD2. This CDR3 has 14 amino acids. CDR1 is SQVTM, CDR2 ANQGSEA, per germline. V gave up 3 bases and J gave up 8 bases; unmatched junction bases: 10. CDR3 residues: CSVDKTSASHEQFF. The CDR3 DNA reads TGCAGCGTTGACAAAACTAGCGCGAGCCATGAGCAGTTCTTC.

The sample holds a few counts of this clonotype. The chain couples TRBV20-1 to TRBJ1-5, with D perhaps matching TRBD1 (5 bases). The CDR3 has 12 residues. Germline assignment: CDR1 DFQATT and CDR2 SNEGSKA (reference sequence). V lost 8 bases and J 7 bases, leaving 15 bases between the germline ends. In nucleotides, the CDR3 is TGCAGTTATGGGCGGGGGGGGCAGCCCCAGCATTTT. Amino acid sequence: CSYGRGGQPQHF.

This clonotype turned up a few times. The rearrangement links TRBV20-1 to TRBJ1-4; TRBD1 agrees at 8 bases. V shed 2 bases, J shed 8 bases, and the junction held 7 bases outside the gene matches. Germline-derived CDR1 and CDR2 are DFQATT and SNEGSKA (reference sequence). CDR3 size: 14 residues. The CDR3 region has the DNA TGCAGTGCTAGATTTGCGACAGGGGACGAAAAACTGTTTTTT. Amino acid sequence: CSARFATGDEKLFF.

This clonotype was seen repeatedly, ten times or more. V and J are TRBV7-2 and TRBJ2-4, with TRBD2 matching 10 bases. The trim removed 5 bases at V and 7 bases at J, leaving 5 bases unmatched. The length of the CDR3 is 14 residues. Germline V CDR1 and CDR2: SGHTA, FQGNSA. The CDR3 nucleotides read TGTGCCAGCAGCACGTCTAGCGGGAGTAACATTCAGTACTTC. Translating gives CASSTSSGSNIQYF.

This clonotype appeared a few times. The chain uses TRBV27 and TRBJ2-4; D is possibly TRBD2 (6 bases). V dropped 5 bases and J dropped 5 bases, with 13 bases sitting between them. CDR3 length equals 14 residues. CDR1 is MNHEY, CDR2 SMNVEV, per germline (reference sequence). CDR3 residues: CASSDTGGENIQYF. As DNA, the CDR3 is TGTGCCAGCAGTGATACAGGCGGGGAAAACATTCAGTACTTC.